The 20 T cell receptor beta chains below come from one sample, sequenced in a study of blood T cell repertoires in COVID-19. The protocol was immunoSEQ multiplex PCR, while the TCRdb copy is restricted to in-frame clones and leaves out a portion. The sample comprises 200,000 to 250,000 clones, approximately 88% of which are singletons, and 3% to 4% rests with the top ten. The sequencing sample was made of PBMCs or T cells enriched from blood (not recorded which). The receptors were gathered from a woman aged 30 to 39 who had been exposed to COVID-19.

The V and J genes are TRBV11-1 and TRBJ1-1; D gene uncertain. Deletions cut 3 bases from V and 5 bases from J, with 16 bases between. The germline gives CDR1 SGHAT, CDR2 FQDESV (reference sequence). There are 15 residues in the CDR3. Here the CDR3 reads CASSFAGPGGTEAFF. CDR3 bases: TGTGCCAGCAGCTTTGCGGGTCCGGGAGGAACTGAAGCTTTCTTT.

This chain links TRBV25-1 with TRBJ1-2; 9 nucleotides agree with TRBD1. The CDR3 spans 13 residues. The V and J ends lost 5 bases and 6 bases, in that order; junction bases with no gene match: 4. The germline V gene encodes CDR1 MGHDK and CDR2 SYGVNS. In nucleotides, the CDR3 is TGTGCCAGCAGTACAGGGGGCAGCAATGGCTACACCTTC. Residues: CASSTGGSNGYTF.

The CDR3 DNA follows: TGTGCCAGCTCACCGCTTTTTGGTGGGGCGCGAACCGGGGAGCTGTTTTTT. This sequence encodes CASSPLFGGARTGELFF. J is TRBJ2-2 and V is TRBV18, with D tentatively TRBD1 (5 bases). CDR3 length: 17 residues. Trimming shortened V by 3 bases and J by 5 bases, and 19 bases separated the two germline ends. In germline, CDR1 is KGHSH, CDR2 LQKENI. Full variable domain (outside the CDR3, taken from reference TRBV18 and TRBJ2-2): NAGVMQNPRHLVRRRGQEARLRCSPMKGHSHVYWYRQLPEEGLKFMVYLQKENIIDESGMPKERFSAEFPKEGPSILRIQQVVRGDSAAYFCASSPLFGGARTGELFFGEGSRLTVL.

The chain employs TRBV5-1 and TRBJ1-6; D call uncertain. The CDR3 runs 14 residues. Germline lookup yields CDR1 SGHRS and CDR2 YFSETQ. Trimming shortened V by 4 bases and J by 7 bases, and 12 bases separated the two germline ends. CDR3: CASSIEPSNSPLHF. CDR3 DNA sequence: TGCGCCAGCAGCATAGAACCCTCAAATTCACCCCTCCACTTT. Full variable domain (remainder filled in from reference TRBV5-1 and TRBJ1-6): KAGVTQTPRYLIKTRGQQVTLSCSPISGHRSVSWYQQTPGQGLQFLFEYFSETQRNKGNFPGRFSGRQFSNSRSEMNVSTLELGDSALYLCASSIEPSNSPLHFGNGTRLTVT.

V usage is TRBV7-9 and J usage is TRBJ2-7; 7 bases align to TRBD2. Germline V gene sequence: CDR1 SEHNR, CDR2 FQNEAQ (reference sequence). Unmatched junction bases numbered 7, after V lost 5 bases and J lost 0 bases. The CDR3 consists of 15 residues. The CDR3 nucleotides are TGTGCCAGCAGCCATCTCCGGGACTACTCCTACGAGCAGTACTTC. Protein: CASSHLRDYSYEQYF.

J is TRBJ2-7 and V is TRBV30; perhaps TRBD2 as D (5 bases). Germline assignment: CDR1 GTSNPN and CDR2 SVGIG (reference sequence). The CDR3 loop spans 10 amino acids. The V end was cut by 5 bases, the J end by 6 bases, with 8 bases between. CDR3 DNA: TGTGCCTGGGGCCGGGGCGAGCAGTACTTC. Residues: CAWGRGEQYF.

This CDR3 is CASSIGRGGRSGGEQYF. The CDR3 DNA follows: TGTGCCAGTAGTATAGGTCGTGGCGGGAGGTCAGGAGGCGAGCAGTACTTC. The chain links TRBV19 to TRBJ2-7; 8 positions agree with TRBD2. There are 17 residues in the CDR3. Unmatched junction bases numbered 14, after V lost 1 base and J lost 6 bases. CDR1 LNHDA and CDR2 SQIVND come from the germline V gene (reference sequence). Full variable domain (outside the CDR3, taken from reference TRBV19 and TRBJ2-7): DGGITQSPKYLFRKEGQNVTLSCEQNLNHDAMYWYRQDPGQGLRLIYYSQIVNDFQKGDIAEGYSVSREKKESFPLTVTSAQKNPTAFYLCASSIGRGGRSGGEQYFGPGTRLTVT.

This clone was recorded only once. The chain uses TRBV5-1 and TRBJ2-3; a possible D gene is TRBD1 (6 bases). V dropped 0 bases and J dropped 6 bases, with 14 bases sitting between them. The germline V gene encodes CDR1 SGHRS and CDR2 YFSETQ. The CDR3 has 15 residues. DNA of the CDR3: TGCGCCAGCAGCTTGGTTACAGGGAGTTTGGATACGCAGTATTTT. It translates to CASSLVTGSLDTQYF. Complete variable domain (other parts from reference TRBV5-1 and TRBJ2-3): KAGVTQTPRYLIKTRGQQVTLSCSPISGHRSVSWYQQTPGQGLQFLFEYFSETQRNKGNFPGRFSGRQFSNSRSEMNVSTLELGDSALYLCASSLVTGSLDTQYFGPGTRLTVL.

This clone showed up just a few times. The chain combines TRBV2 with TRBJ2-1; 7 bases map to TRBD1. CDR1 is SNHLY and CDR2 is FYNNEI in the germline V gene. V trimming: 7 bases; J trimming: 7 bases; junction bases outside the gene matches: 10. CDR3 length equals 14 residues. CDR3 bases: TGTGCCAGCACCGAGACAGGGACGGGGAATGAGCAGTTCTTC. As protein: CASTETGTGNEQFF.

This chain links TRBV27 with TRBJ1-2; D remains unclear. The CDR3 runs 12 residues. V lost 6 bases and J 3 bases, leaving 8 bases between the germline ends. Germline CDR1 is MNHEY and CDR2 is SMNVEV (reference sequence). The CDR3 DNA is TGTGCCAGCAGGGGCCAGCACTATGGCTACACCTTC. Its protein product is CASRGQHYGYTF.

This chain connects TRBV4-1 to TRBJ2-1; D might be TRBD2 (6 bases). V dropped 1 base and J dropped 5 bases, with 12 bases sitting between them. From germline, CDR1 is MGHRA and CDR2 YSYEKL. The length of the CDR3 is 15 residues. The CDR3 DNA is TGCGCCAGCAGCCAAGGCGGGCTAGCGAACAATGAGCAGTTCTTC. Translating it yields CASSQGGLANNEQFF.

The V gene is TRBV23-1, the J gene TRBJ1-1; 7 nucleotides align to TRBD1. TRBV23-1 belongs to the ORF category, with a function that is uncertain. V shed 0 bases, J shed 1 base, and the junction held 11 bases outside the gene matches. The CDR3 runs to 18 residues. The CDR3 DNA sequence: TGCGCCAGCAGTCAATCGGGCAGGGACAGAAGCAAGAACACTGAAGCTTTCTTT. Protein product: CASSQSGRDRSKNTEAFF.

This clone was detected only once. The V call is TRBV6-5, the J call TRBJ2-2, with 9 bases lining up with TRBD2. This CDR3 is 15 amino acids long. The germline gives CDR1 MNHEY, CDR2 SVGAGI. Trimming removed 6 bases from V and 4 bases from J; junction bases left unmatched: 6. The CDR3 nucleotides read TGTGCCAGCAGCCGGCGGGAGGGAGTCACCGGGGAGCTGTTTTTT. This sequence encodes CASSRREGVTGELFF.

The chain links TRBV4-1 to TRBJ1-4; 10 bases agree with TRBD1. Germline CDR1 is MGHRA and CDR2 is YSYEKL. V dropped 4 bases and J dropped 6; count of bases not matched to a gene: 8. The CDR3 loop spans 16 amino acids. The CDR3 here is CASSLSRDRGYEKLFF. The DNA for the CDR3 is TGCGCCAGCAGCCTCTCCCGGGACAGGGGTTATGAAAAACTGTTTTTT.

The CDR3 nucleotides read TGTGCCAGCAGCCCGTTTCAGGGTCAGCCCCAGCATTTT. Translation: CASSPFQGQPQHF. This chain uses TRBV3-1 (or the pseudogene TRBV3-2) with TRBJ1-5, with D possibly matching TRBD1 (5 bases). V dropped 4 bases and J dropped 6 bases, with 10 bases sitting between them. The CDR3 runs 13 residues. Germline CDR1 and CDR2: LGHDT and YNNKEL (reference sequence).

The V gene is TRBV15, the J gene TRBJ1-4; D possibly corresponds to TRBD1 (5 bases). Germline V lookup: CDR1 LNHNV, CDR2 YYDKDF (reference sequence). The CDR3 totals 16 residues. Trimming removed 0 bases from V and 7 bases from J, with 15 bases in between. CDR3 residues: CATSRDGGMGGEKLFF. CDR3 DNA: TGTGCCACCAGCAGAGATGGGGGGATGGGAGGTGAAAAACTGTTTTTT.

The V and J genes are TRBV7-9 and TRBJ1-4; TRBD1 is a possible D gene (5 bases). The CDR3 runs to 13 residues. V was cut by 1 base and J by 8 bases, with 8 bases left in between. Per the germline V gene, CDR1 is SEHNR and CDR2 is FQNEAQ (reference sequence). DNA of the CDR3: TGTGCCAGCAGCTTAGGTTGGGGCGAAAAACTGTTTTTT. The encoded protein is CASSLGWGEKLFF.

The chain couples TRBV5-1 to TRBJ2-1; 9 nucleotides agree with TRBD2. V was pared by 0 bases and J by 5 bases, with 3 bases of the junction left unmatched. This CDR3 region has 15 residues. Germline CDR1 is SGHRS and CDR2 is YFSETQ. The CDR3 region is CASSLGGLADNEQFF. As DNA, the CDR3 is TGCGCCAGCAGCTTGGGGGGACTAGCAGACAATGAGCAGTTCTTC.

The chain carries TRBV7-2 and TRBJ2-5, with 10 bases lining up with TRBD2. CDR1 SGHTA and CDR2 FQGNSA come from the germline V gene. The CDR3 is made up of 17 amino acids. V shed 3 bases, J shed 5 bases, and the junction held 12 bases outside the gene matches. The chain's CDR3 is CASSFGRVAGGWETQYF. In DNA form, the CDR3 reads TGTGCCAGCAGCTTTGGAAGGGTAGCGGGAGGATGGGAGACCCAGTACTTC. Based on the CDR3 plus reference TRBV7-2 and TRBJ2-5, the full variable domain is GAGVSQSPSNKVTEKGKDVELRCDPISGHTALYWYRQSLGQGLEFLIYFQGNSAPDKSGLPSDRFSAERTGGSVSTLTIQRTQQEDSAVYLCASSFGRVAGGWETQYFGPGTRLLVL.

This chain joins TRBV6-5 and TRBJ1-2; tentatively, D is TRBD1 (6 bases). CDR3 length: 15 amino acids. Germline V gene lookup returns CDR1 MNHEY and CDR2 SVGAGI. The V end lost 6 bases, the J end lost 4 bases, and 18 bases lay between the germline ends. The CDR3 sequence: CASSRNLRDTYGYTF. Here the CDR3 DNA reads TGTGCCAGCAGCCGCAACTTACGGGACACCTATGGCTACACCTTC.